One and the same sample provided the 6 T cell receptor beta chains below, sequenced in a study of T cell responses to AZD1222 COVID-19 vaccine. The assay was immunoSEQ multiplex PCR, and TCRdb's table has in-frame clones only and misses some. The repertoire holds approximately 79,000 clones, more than 70% seen once, with around 9.9% in the top ten. Sequences were derived from peripheral blood, sampled on day 0 of AZD1222 vaccination. The receptor set was obtained from an adult in good health.

CDR3 residues: CASSRPEGEQFF. CDR3 nucleotide sequence: TGTGCCAGCTCAAGGCCAGAGGGTGAGCAGTTCTTC. The rearrangement links TRBV18 to TRBJ2-1; TRBD2 might be the D (5 bases). Looked up from germline, CDR1 is KGHSH and CDR2 is LQKENI. V dropped 5 bases and J dropped 9 bases, with 11 bases sitting between them. The CDR3 spans 12 residues.

The genes are TRBV28 and TRBJ2-7; the D is unclear. V lost 8 bases and J lost 2, with 13 bases in between. In germline, CDR1 is MDHEN, CDR2 SYDVKM. The CDR3 consists of 13 residues. The CDR3 loop is CASGSVFAYEQYF. The CDR3, as DNA: TGTGCCAGCGGAAGCGTGTTTGCCTACGAGCAGTACTTC.

The chain employs TRBV5-1 and TRBJ1-1; 7 bases fit TRBD1. The CDR3 has 13 amino acids. Losses at the gene ends were 4 bases for V and 8 bases for J; bases not matched to a gene: 8. Germline V gene data show CDR1 as SGHRS and CDR2 as YFSETQ. The CDR3 spells CASSLTGTDEAFF. In DNA form, the CDR3 reads TGCGCCAGCAGCCTGACCGGGACAGACGAAGCTTTCTTT.

This sequence joins TRBV6-5 and TRBJ1-1; a possible D gene is TRBD1 (5 bases). Germline CDR1 is MNHEY and CDR2 is SVGAGI. Trimming pared 9 bases from V and 7 bases from J, leaving 15 bases between. This CDR3 region has 12 residues. CDR3 bases: TGTGCCAGTACGGGGGTTTTGGGTGAAGCTTTCTTT. It yields the protein CASTGVLGEAFF.

This chain joins TRBV5-5 and TRBJ1-6, with D maybe TRBD1 (5 bases). The length of the CDR3 is 14 residues. Trimming removed 1 base from V and 8 bases from J, with 10 bases in between. CDR1 and CDR2 (germline): SGHKS, YYEKEE (reference sequence). The chain's CDR3 is CASSLRGDHSPLHF. The CDR3 DNA follows: TGTGCCAGCAGCTTGCGGGGGGATCATTCACCCCTCCACTTT.

This chain uses TRBV2 with TRBJ1-6; no firm D call. Per germline, CDR1 SNHLY and CDR2 FYNNEI. V was cut by 6 bases and J by 9 bases, with 12 bases left in between. This CDR3 is built from 13 residues. The CDR3 DNA follows: TGTGCCAGCAGGTCCGGTGGGTTTTCACCCCTCCACTTT. It is translated as CASRSGGFSPLHF.